This TCR beta chain was profiled in a study of spatial heterogeneity in lung cancer. Whole-study context: A consistent excess of beta-chain over alpha-chain sequences was detected.

Study-level results: Resection blood, more than follow-up blood, showed ubiquitous expanded tumor TCRs.

Every molecule of TCR cDNA had its own unique molecular identifier. One entry per CDR3 protein, called by TCRdb with MiXCR from the 5' RACE reads. Among about 80,000 distinct CDR3 sequences, 15% to 25% were seen once, and the ten largest hold less than 7.5%. The CDR3 spans 17 residues. Per germline, CDR1 LGHDT and CDR2 YNNKEL (reference sequence). The germline V and J ends were trimmed by 2 bases and 0 bases, with 11 bases remaining between them. The time point here: sample taken at primary tumor resection. Whole RNA from tumor, nontumor lung or frozen PBMC was sequenced unsorted. Donation came from approximately 69 patients with untreated early-stage non-small cell lung cancer. About this clonotype: Antigen: not known.

The chain has TRBV3-1 and TRBJ2-6, with unresolved D. Sequencing used PBMCs, obtained at surgery. The sequence was collected from a male donor with early-stage non-small cell lung cancer. The CDR3 reads CASSQSFETSGANVLTF. CDR3 bases: TGTGCCAGCAGCCAATCGTTCGAGACCTCTGGGGCCAACGTCCTGACTTTC.